This TCR beta chain was documented in a study of blood T cell repertoires in COVID-19. Sequenced by immunoSEQ multiplex PCR; TCRdb stores in-frame clones only, minus some. The top ten clones hold under 2% of a sample with 250,000 to 400,000 clones, 70% to 90% of them seen once. CDR1 and CDR2 from the germline V gene are SQVTM and ANQGSEA. Trimming stripped 4 bases from V and 3 bases from J, with 10 bases between. There are 13 residues in the CDR3. The sequenced sample consisted of peripheral blood. V is TRBV29-1 and J is TRBJ1-3; D possibly corresponds to TRBD1 (5 bases). This TCR derives from a woman under 40 with COVID-19, enrolled during active disease. CDR3 in amino acids: CSVGQGGGNTIYF. CDR3 nucleotides: TGCAGCGTTGGGCAGGGAGGTGGAAACACCATATATTTT.